The clone carrying this TCR beta chain was recorded only once. Patients in Seattle were enrolled during active infection, then followed longitudinally. This entry belongs to a study of blood T cell repertoires in COVID-19. Overall study context: Acute and convalescent COVID-19 samples came from the United States, Italy and Spain.

The CDR3 is made up of 18 amino acids. CDR1 is KGHSH, CDR2 LQKENI, per germline. V shed 2 bases and J shed 1 base, with 18 bases lying between them. Original analysis: Reference gene primer amplification gave nucleated cell count estimates. Clones were read by immunoSEQ multiplex PCR, and TCRdb kept only the in-frame ones, dropping some. V and J calls and clone size are given by that table; D and trimming were obtained from the DNA. The repertoire consists of roughly 160,000 clones, with approximately 91% occurring once and the leading ten covering about 5.3%. This clonotype was sampled from a man aged 18 to 30 with COVID-19, enrolled during active disease. The chain links TRBV18 to TRBJ2-1; tentative D call: TRBD2 (5 bases). Sequencing was carried out using peripheral blood. The CDR3 DNA reads TGTGCCAGCTCACCAAAAAGATATCGCGGGTCTTCCTACAATGAGCAGTTCTTC. This translates into CASSPKRYRGSSYNEQFF.